The TCR beta chain described here comes from a study of breast tumors, draining lymph nodes, adjacent tissues. TCRdb processed the multiplex PCR reads anew with MiXCR; each CDR3 protein has one entry. This repertoire shows tens of thousands of distinct CDR3 sequences, about 27% found once; its top ten account for more than 7%. This clonotype was detected ten times or more. Samples came from axillary lymph nodes draining the breast cancer. The TCR sequence derives from a female donor with breast cancer. Some clones in this sample may be carry-over from other donors' samples. Sequencing was carried out using axillary lymph node tissue.

The CDR3 sequence is CASSQTPGLLSYEQYF. The DNA for the CDR3 is TGTGCCAGCTCACAGACACCGGGACTCCTTTCCTACGAGCAGTACTTC. The gene calls are TRBV18 and TRBJ2-7, with D possibly TRBD2 on 6 matching bases. Germline CDR1 and CDR2: KGHSH and LQKENI. The CDR3 has 16 amino acids. V was trimmed by 4 bases and J by 1 base, leaving 17 bases between them.